The rows below give T cell receptor beta chains drawn from one sample of a study of T-cell reconstitution after alpha-beta-depleted transplantation in children. TCRdb fed the PCR reads into MiXCR, producing one record per CDR3 protein. The table has some 220,000 distinct CDR3 sequences, about a tenth seen once. Here the sequenced sample was PBMCs, taken before TCRalphabeta/CD19-depleted stem cell transplant. The receptor set was obtained from a child under two years old with acute myeloid leukemia, due to receive a stem cell transplant. Both conserved end residues are part of each CDR3. A D gene is named only where the DNA matches it firmly. Expanded clones are given a class, and other clones once, few, many or no size at all.

many	TRBV29-1	TRBD2	TRBJ2-5	TGCAGCGTTGATTCCGGGGGGAACCAAGAGACCCAGTACTTC	CSVDSGGNQETQYF
many	TRBV12-3/TRBV12-4	.	TRBJ2-1	TGTGCCAGCAGTCCCGACTACAATGAGCAGTTCTTC	CASSPDYNEQFF
.	TRBV12-3/TRBV12-4	.	TRBJ1-5	TGTGCCAGCAGGGTCGCTGGGGGGAATCAGCCCCAGCATTTT	CASRVAGGNQPQHF
many	TRBV28	.	TRBJ2-3	TGTGCCAGCAGCTCGCCAGGGGGGGGCTGGGGAGATACGCAGTATTTT	CASSSPGGGWGDTQYF
many	TRBV5-1	TRBD2	TRBJ2-3	TGCGCCAGCAGCTTGGGACTAGCGACGGTCACAGATACGCAGTATTTT	CASSLGLATVTDTQYF
many	TRBV7-2	.	TRBJ2-2	TGTGCCGCACGCGGTAGCGCCAACACCGGGGAGCTGTTTTTT	CAARGSANTGELFF
many	TRBV4-3	.	TRBJ2-3	TGCGCCAGCAGCCAAGCAGGGCAGGGGCCAGATACGCAGTATTTT	CASSQAGQGPDTQYF
many	TRBV4-1	.	TRBJ2-1	TGCGCCAGCAGCCAAGTTCCTTTCAGCTCCTACAATGAGCAGTTCTTC	CASSQVPFSSYNEQFF
many	TRBV21-1	.	TRBJ1-5	TGTGCCAGCAGCAAAGGGGACTCTGATAGCAATCAGCCCCAGCATTTT	CASSKGDSDSNQPQHF
.	TRBV20-1	.	TRBJ1-2	TGCAGTGCTAGAGATCGGGGGGCGACACCCAATTACTATGGCTACACCTTC	CSARDRGATPNYYGYTF
.	TRBV6-5	TRBD2	TRBJ2-5	TGTGCCAGCAGTTCCGGTATGGCGGGAGTGGAGACCCAGTACTTC	CASSSGMAGVETQYF
many	TRBV11-2	.	TRBJ2-1	TGTGCCAGCAGCCCCTTTGGGTTCGGATCCCGTTCCTACAATGAGCAGTTCTTC	CASSPFGFGSRSYNEQFF
many	TRBV7-9	TRBD1	TRBJ1-2	TGTGCCAGCAGCCAGACCCCCGGGACAGGGGGCAGCTATGGCTACACCTTC	CASSQTPGTGGSYGYTF
many	TRBV20-1	TRBD1	TRBJ2-2	TGCAGTGCCGTGGGACAGGGGGCGATCGGGGAGCTGTTTTTT	CSAVGQGAIGELFF
many	TRBV15	.	TRBJ1-1	TGTGCCACCAGCAGGCCAGGACAGCTCACTGAAGCTTTCTTT	CATSRPGQLTEAFF
.	TRBV21-1	.	TRBJ2-2	TGTGCCAGCCCGGGGACTAGCGGCACCGGGGAGCTGTTTTTT	CASPGTSGTGELFF
many	TRBV12-3/TRBV12-4	TRBD1	TRBJ2-1	TGTGCCAGCAGCAGAGGACAGGGGGATTTACCATACAATGAGCAGTTCTTC	CASSRGQGDLPYNEQFF
many	TRBV5-1	.	TRBJ2-1	TGCGCCAGCTCGACCAGTCTTGCTTCATTCGGTGAGCAGTTCTTC	CASSTSLASFGEQFF
few	TRBV7-2	.	TRBJ2-5	TGTGCCAGCAGCTTAAGTATTGAGACCCAGTACTTC	CASSLSIETQYF
.	TRBV10-2	TRBD1	TRBJ1-1	TGCGCCAGCAGTTCCGGACAGGGGAACACTGAAGCTTTCTTT	CASSSGQGNTEAFF
many	TRBV7-9	.	TRBJ1-1	TGTGCCAGCAGCTTAAGACCAGTAATCAGGGACACTGAAGCTTTCTTT	CASSLRPVIRDTEAFF
many	TRBV30	TRBD1	TRBJ2-7	TGTGCCTGGAGTAAGGGGGGGACAGGGTACGAGCAGTACTTC	CAWSKGGTGYEQYF
once	TRBV5-1	.	TRBJ1-4	TGCGCCAGCAGCTTCTCTTCGGAAATTAATGAAAAACTGTTTTTT	CASSFSSEINEKLFF
.	TRBV7-8	.	TRBJ2-3	TGTGCCAGCAGCTTAACACTAGCTAGCACAGATACGCAGTATTTT	CASSLTLASTDTQYF
many	TRBV20-1	TRBD1	TRBJ1-1	TGCAGTGCCAGAAGACAGGGGGGCAGGACTGAAGCTTTCTTT	CSARRQGGRTEAFF
many	TRBV7-8	.	TRBJ2-1	TGTGCCAGCAGCTCCTATAAATTGGACTACAATGAGCAGTTCTTC	CASSSYKLDYNEQFF
few	TRBV7-2	.	TRBJ1-3	TGTGCCAGCAGCTCCCCCCGGGGCGACTTTACTGGAAACACCATATATTTT	CASSSPRGDFTGNTIYF
many	TRBV5-1	TRBD2	TRBJ2-1	TGCGCCAGCAGCTTGGTGGGACTAGTAGTGAACAATGAGCAGTTCTTC	CASSLVGLVVNNEQFF
many	TRBV20-1	.	TRBJ1-2	TGCAGTGCGGGACATCCTAACTATGGCTACACCTTC	CSAGHPNYGYTF
many	TRBV28	TRBD1	TRBJ2-7	TGTGCCAGCACCGCAGGGGGACGCTACGAGCAGTACTTC	CASTAGGRYEQYF
few	TRBV18	.	TRBJ2-6	TGTGCCAGCTCACCACCGGGGGGCTCTGGGGCCAACGTCCTGACTTTC	CASSPPGGSGANVLTF
many	TRBV29-1	.	TRBJ2-1	TGCAGCGTTCGGGTCCCATTTTACAATGAGCAGTTCTTC	CSVRVPFYNEQFF
many	TRBV29-1	.	TRBJ2-5	TGCAGCGTTGTGGTGGGCGAGAAGACCCAGTACTTC	CSVVVGEKTQYF
many	TRBV27	TRBD1	TRBJ1-6	TGTGCCAGCAGTTCTCCAGGGGGCCGATCACCCCTCCACTTT	CASSSPGGRSPLHF
many	TRBV11-2	.	TRBJ2-1	TGTGCCAGCAGCTTAGTGTCCAGCTCCTACAATGAGCAGTTCTTC	CASSLVSSSYNEQFF
many	TRBV28	.	TRBJ2-7	TGTGCCAGCAGTCTCAGGGGTCCGCTGCTGGACTACGAGCAGTACTTC	CASSLRGPLLDYEQYF
many	TRBV7-2	TRBD1	TRBJ1-2	TGTGCCAGCAGCGAGGACAGGGGCTATGGCTACACCTTC	CASSEDRGYGYTF
.	TRBV11-2	.	TRBJ2-4	TGTGCCAGCAGCTTAGGATGGCAGGTAGCCAAAAACATTCAGTACTTC	CASSLGWQVAKNIQYF
many	TRBV2	.	TRBJ1-4	TGTGCCAGCGCGTTGGAGGGAGCGCTATTTAATGAAAAACTGTTTTTT	CASALEGALFNEKLFF
many	TRBV20-1	.	TRBJ2-1	TGCAGTGCTAGACTACTCTACAATGAGCAGTTCTTC	CSARLLYNEQFF
many	TRBV15	TRBD2	TRBJ2-2	TGTGCCACCAGCAGAGTAGCGGGGGTTACCACCGGGGAGCTGTTTTTT	CATSRVAGVTTGELFF
many	TRBV7-3	.	TRBJ2-5	TGTGCCAGCAGCTTTTCAGGGGACCAAGAGACCCAGTACTTC	CASSFSGDQETQYF
many	TRBV20-1	.	TRBJ2-7	TGCAGTGCTCCCATGCCAGTTACGTACGAGCAGTACTTC	CSAPMPVTYEQYF
few	TRBV7-9	.	TRBJ2-7	TGTGCCAGCTTGGCAGGGATAGGCGGCGAGCAGTACTTC	CASLAGIGGEQYF
many	TRBV28	TRBD1	TRBJ1-1	TGTGCCAGCACCCAAACCGGGACAGGGGGGACTGAAGCTTTCTTT	CASTQTGTGGTEAFF
many	TRBV5-1	.	TRBJ1-5	TGCGCCAGCAGCTTAGACGGACCGGGTCAGCCCCAGCATTTT	CASSLDGPGQPQHF
.	TRBV29-1	.	TRBJ2-7	TGCAGCGTTGGAAGCGTGTACGAGCAGTACTTC	CSVGSVYEQYF
many	TRBV12-3/TRBV12-4	TRBD2	TRBJ2-1	TGTGCCAGCAGTCCCACCCCGGGTTTAGTAGCGGGAGCTTACAATGAGCAGTTCTTC	CASSPTPGLVAGAYNEQFF
many	TRBV7-2	TRBD2	TRBJ2-7	TGTGCCAGCAGCCACGAGCTAGCGGGAGGGTACGAGCAGTACTTC	CASSHELAGGYEQYF
many	TRBV6-2/TRBV6-3	TRBD2	TRBJ2-2	TGTGCCAGCAGTTACTCGAGTAGCGGGCCATATAACACCGGGGAGCTGTTTTTT	CASSYSSSGPYNTGELFF
many	TRBV5-1	.	TRBJ2-1	TGCGCCAGCAGCTTGATAGCGGGAAGGGGGCACAATGAGCAGTTCTTC	CASSLIAGRGHNEQFF
.	TRBV4-1	TRBD2	TRBJ2-1	TGCGCCAGCAGCCAAGAACCTAGCGGGAGGGGAAATGAGCAGTTCTTC	CASSQEPSGRGNEQFF